The clone carrying this T cell receptor beta chain was detected a few times. What it binds is not known. The entry originates in a study of CD8 T cells in ankylosing spondylitis. The study's findings and limits: Several highly homologous variants formed a TCR beta motif that appeared characteristic of ankylosing spondylitis blood. Some of these motif variants have turned up before, in reports on reactive arthritis synovial fluid and blood. The clones that were linked to disease were reported to be significantly enriched in matched synovial fluid samples from ankylosing spondylitis patients. Disease-associated clones were CD8+ and fairly uncommon in peripheral blood.

V was trimmed by 1 base and J by 5 bases, leaving 15 bases between them. The CDR3 is made up of 16 amino acids. CDR1 and CDR2 (germline): LNHNV, YYDKDF (reference sequence). TCR beta libraries were made by quantitative 5'-RACE with molecular barcodes. TCRdb redid the calling of the 5' RACE reads with MiXCR, one entry per CDR3 protein. The sample contains around 890,000 distinct CDR3 sequences, 10% to 15% of which appear only once. The TCR originated in a male donor with ankylosing spondylitis. Specimen: blood, either unsorted or a sorted T cell fraction (not recorded which). The chain links TRBV15 to TRBJ2-1; D possibly corresponds to TRBD2 (6 bases). The CDR3 region is CATSRAAGGYDNEQFF. CDR3 sequence (DNA): TGTGCCACCAGCAGAGCTGCCGGGGGTTACGACAATGAGCAGTTCTTC.